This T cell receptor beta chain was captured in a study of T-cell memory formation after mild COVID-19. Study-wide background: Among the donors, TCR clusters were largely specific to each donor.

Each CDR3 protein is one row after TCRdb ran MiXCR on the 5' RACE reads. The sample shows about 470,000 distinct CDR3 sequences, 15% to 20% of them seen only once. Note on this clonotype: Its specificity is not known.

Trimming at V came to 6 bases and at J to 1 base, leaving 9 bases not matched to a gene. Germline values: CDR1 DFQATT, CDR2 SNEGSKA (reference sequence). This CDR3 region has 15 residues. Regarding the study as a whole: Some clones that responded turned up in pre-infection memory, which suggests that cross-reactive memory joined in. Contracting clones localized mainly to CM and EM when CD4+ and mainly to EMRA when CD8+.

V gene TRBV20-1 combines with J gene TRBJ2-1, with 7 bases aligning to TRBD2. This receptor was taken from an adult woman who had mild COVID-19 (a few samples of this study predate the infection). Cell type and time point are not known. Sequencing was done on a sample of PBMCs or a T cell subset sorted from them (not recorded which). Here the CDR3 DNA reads TGCAGTGCGGGCCGACCGGGACTATCCTACAATGAGCAGTTCTTC. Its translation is CSAGRPGLSYNEQFF.